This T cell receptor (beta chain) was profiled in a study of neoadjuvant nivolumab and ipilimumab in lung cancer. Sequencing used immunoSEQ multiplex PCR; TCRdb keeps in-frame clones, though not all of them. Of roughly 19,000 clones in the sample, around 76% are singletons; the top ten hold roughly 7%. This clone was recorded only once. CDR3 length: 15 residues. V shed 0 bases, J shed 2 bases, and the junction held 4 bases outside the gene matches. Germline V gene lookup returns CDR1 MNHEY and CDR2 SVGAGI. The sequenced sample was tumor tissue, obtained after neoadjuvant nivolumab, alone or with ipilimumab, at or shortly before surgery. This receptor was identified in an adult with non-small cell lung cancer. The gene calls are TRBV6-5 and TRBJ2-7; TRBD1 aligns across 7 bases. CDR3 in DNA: TGTGCCAGCAGTTACTCGGGGCAGGGGGCCTACGAGCAGTACTTC. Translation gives CASSYSGQGAYEQYF.